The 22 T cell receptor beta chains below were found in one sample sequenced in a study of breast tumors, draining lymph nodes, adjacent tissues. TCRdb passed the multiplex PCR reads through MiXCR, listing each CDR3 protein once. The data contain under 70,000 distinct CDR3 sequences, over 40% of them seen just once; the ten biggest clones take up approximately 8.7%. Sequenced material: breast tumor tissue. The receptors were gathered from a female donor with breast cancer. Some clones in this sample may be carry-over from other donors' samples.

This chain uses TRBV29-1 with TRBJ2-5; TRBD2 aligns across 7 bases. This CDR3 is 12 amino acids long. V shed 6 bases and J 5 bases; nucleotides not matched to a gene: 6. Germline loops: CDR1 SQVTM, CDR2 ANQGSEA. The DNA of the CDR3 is TGCAGCGTGGGGGGAGGGACCGAGACCCAGTACTTC. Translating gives CSVGGGTETQYF.

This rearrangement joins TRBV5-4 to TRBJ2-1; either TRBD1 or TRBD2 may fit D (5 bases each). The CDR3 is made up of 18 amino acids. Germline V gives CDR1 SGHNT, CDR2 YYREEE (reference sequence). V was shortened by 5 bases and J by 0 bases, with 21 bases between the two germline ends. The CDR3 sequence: CASSDRRGARVSYNEQFF. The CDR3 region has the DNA TGTGCCAGCAGTGACAGACGAGGGGCCAGGGTCTCCTACAATGAGCAGTTCTTC. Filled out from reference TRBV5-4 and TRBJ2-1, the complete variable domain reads ETGVTQSPTHLIKTRGQQVTLRCSSQSGHNTVSWYQQALGQGPQFIFQYYREEENGRGNFPPRFSGLQFPNYSSELNVNALELDDSALYLCASSDRRGARVSYNEQFFGPGTRLTVL.

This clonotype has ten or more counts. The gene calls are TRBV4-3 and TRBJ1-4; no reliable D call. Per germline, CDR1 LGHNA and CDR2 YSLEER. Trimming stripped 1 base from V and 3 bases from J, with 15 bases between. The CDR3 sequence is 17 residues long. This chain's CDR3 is CASSQVEDSVANEKLFF. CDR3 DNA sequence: TGCGCCAGCAGCCAAGTGGAGGACTCCGTGGCTAATGAAAAACTGTTTTTT.

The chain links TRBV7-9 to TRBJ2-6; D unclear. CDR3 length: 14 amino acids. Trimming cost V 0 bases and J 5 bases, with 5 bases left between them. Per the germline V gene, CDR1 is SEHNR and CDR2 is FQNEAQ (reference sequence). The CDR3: CASSLAAWANVLTF. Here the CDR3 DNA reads TGTGCCAGCAGCTTAGCCGCATGGGCCAACGTCCTGACTTTC.

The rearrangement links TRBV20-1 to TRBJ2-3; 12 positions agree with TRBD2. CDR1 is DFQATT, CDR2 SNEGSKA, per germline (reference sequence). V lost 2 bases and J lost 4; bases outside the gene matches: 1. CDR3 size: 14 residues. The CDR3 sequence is CSARLAGGPDTQYF. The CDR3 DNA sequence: TGCAGTGCTAGACTAGCGGGAGGGCCAGATACGCAGTATTTT.

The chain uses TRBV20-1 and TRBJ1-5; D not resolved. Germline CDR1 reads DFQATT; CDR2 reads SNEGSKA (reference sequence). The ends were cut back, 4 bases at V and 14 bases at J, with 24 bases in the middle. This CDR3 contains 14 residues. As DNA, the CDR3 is TGCAGTGCTAAGGCGGCTAGCGGGATTAGTAATGAGCATTTT. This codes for CSAKAASGISNEHF.

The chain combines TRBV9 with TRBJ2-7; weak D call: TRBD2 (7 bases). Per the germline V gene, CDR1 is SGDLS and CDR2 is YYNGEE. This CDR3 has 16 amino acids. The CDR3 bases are TGTGCCAGCAGTTCGGAGGGGGGGCCGGGCTCCTACGGGCAGTACGTC. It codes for CASSSEGGPGSYGQYV.

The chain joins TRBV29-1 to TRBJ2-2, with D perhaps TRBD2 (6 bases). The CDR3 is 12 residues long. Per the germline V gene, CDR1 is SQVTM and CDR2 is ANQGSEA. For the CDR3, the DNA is TGCAGTTTGGAGGGAGAAACCGGGGAGCTGTTTTTT. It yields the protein CSLEGETGELFF.

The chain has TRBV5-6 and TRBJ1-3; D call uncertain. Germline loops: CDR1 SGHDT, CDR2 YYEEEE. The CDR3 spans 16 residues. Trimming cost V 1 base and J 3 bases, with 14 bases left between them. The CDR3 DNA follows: TGTGCCAGCAGCTTGAATCAAGGAGTACTTGGAAACACCATATATTTT. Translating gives CASSLNQGVLGNTIYF. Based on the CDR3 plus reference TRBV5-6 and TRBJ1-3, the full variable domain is DAGVTQSPTHLIKTRGQQVTLRCSPKSGHDTVSWYQQALGQGPQFIFQYYEEEERQRGNFPDRFSGHQFPNYSSELNVNALLLGDSALYLCASSLNQGVLGNTIYFGEGSWLTVV.

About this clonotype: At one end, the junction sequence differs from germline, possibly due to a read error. The CDR3 reads CAIMEGAPTDTRYF. CDR3 nucleotide sequence: TGTGCCATCATGGAGGGGGCTCCCACAGATACGCGGTATTTT. The rearrangement links TRBV10-3 to TRBJ2-3, with a tentative D call TRBD1 (7 bases). The CDR3 spans 14 residues. Germline V lookup: CDR1 ENHRY, CDR2 SYGVKD.

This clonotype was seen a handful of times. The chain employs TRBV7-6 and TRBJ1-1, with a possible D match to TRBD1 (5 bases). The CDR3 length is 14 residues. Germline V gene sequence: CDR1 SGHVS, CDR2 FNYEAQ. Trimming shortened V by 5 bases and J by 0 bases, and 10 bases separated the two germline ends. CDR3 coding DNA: TGTGCCAGCAGCACCGACAGAGTGAACACTGAAGCTTTCTTT. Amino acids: CASSTDRVNTEAFF.

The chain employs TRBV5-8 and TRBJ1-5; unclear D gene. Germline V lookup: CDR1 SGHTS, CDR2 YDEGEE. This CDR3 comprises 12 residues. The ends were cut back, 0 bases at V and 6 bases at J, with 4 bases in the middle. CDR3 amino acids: CASSLAGQPQHF. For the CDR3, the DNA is TGTGCCAGCAGCTTGGCGGGTCAGCCCCAGCATTTT.

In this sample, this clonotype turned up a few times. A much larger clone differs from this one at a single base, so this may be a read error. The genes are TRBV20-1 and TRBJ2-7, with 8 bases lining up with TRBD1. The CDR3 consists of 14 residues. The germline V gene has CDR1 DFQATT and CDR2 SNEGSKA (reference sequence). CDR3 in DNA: TGCAGTGCTCCCCGGACAGGGCCCTCCTCCGAGCAGTACTTC. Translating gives CSAPRTGPSSEQYF.

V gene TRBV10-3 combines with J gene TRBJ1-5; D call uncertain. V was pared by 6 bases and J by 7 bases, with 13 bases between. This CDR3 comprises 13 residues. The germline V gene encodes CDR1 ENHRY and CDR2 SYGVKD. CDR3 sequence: CAIRAELGQPQHF. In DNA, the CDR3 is TGTGCCATCAGGGCGGAGTTGGGGCAGCCCCAGCATTTT.

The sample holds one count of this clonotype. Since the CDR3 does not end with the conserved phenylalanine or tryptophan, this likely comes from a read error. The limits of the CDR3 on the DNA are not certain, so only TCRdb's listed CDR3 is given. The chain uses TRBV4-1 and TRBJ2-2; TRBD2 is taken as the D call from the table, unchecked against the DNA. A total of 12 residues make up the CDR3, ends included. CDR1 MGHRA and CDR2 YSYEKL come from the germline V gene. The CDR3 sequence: CASSQDLAGVGV.

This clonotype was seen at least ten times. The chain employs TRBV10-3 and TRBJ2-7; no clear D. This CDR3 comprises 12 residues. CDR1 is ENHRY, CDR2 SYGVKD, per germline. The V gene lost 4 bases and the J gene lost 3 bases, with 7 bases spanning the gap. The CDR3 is CAISANGYEQYF. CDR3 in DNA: TGTGCCATCAGTGCCAACGGCTACGAGCAGTACTTC.

The CDR3 sequence: CSASPGQYNEQYF. In DNA form, the CDR3 reads TGCAGTGCTAGCCCGGGACAGTACAATGAGCAGTATTTT. The chain employs TRBV20-1 and TRBJ2-3; TRBD1 aligns across 7 bases. The germline V gene has CDR1 DFQATT and CDR2 SNEGSKA (reference sequence). With V trimmed by 3 bases and J by 11 bases, 11 bases remained unmatched. The CDR3 sequence is 13 residues long.

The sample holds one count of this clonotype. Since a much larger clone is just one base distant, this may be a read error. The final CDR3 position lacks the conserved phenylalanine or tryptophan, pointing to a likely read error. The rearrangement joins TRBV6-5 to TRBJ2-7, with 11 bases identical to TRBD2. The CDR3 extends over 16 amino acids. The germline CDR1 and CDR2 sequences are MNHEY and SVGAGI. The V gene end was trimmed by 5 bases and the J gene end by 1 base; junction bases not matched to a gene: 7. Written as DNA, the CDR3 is TGTGCCAGCAGTCCTCTCCGGACTAGCGGGTCCTACGAGCAGTACTCC. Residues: CASSPLRTSGSYEQYS.

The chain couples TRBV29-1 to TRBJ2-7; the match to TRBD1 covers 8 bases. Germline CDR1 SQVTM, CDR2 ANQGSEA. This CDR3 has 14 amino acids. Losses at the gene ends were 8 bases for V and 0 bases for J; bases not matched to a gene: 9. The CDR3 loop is CSWSRDRNSYEQYF. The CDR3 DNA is TGCAGCTGGTCCCGGGACAGGAACTCCTACGAGCAGTACTTC.

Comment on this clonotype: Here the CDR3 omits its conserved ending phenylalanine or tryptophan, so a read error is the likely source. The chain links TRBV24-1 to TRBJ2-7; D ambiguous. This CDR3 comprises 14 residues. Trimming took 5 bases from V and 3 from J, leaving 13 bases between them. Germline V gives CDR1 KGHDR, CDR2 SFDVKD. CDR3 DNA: TGTGCCACCAGTGGTTCTAGGGCCAACTACGAGCAGTACCTC. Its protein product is CATSGSRANYEQYL.

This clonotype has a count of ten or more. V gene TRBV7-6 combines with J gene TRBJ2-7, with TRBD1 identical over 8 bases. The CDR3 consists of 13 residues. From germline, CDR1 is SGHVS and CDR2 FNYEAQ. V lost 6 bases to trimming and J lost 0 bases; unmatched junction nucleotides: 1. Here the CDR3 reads CASSGTGSYEQYF. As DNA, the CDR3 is TGTGCCAGCAGTGGGACAGGCTCCTACGAGCAGTACTTC.

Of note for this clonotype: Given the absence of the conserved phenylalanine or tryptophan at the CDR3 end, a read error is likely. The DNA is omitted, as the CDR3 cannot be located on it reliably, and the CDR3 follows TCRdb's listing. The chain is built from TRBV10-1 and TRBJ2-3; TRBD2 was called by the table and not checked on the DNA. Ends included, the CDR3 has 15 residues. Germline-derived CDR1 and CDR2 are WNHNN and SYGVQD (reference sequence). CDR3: CASSDRTSGTDTQCL.